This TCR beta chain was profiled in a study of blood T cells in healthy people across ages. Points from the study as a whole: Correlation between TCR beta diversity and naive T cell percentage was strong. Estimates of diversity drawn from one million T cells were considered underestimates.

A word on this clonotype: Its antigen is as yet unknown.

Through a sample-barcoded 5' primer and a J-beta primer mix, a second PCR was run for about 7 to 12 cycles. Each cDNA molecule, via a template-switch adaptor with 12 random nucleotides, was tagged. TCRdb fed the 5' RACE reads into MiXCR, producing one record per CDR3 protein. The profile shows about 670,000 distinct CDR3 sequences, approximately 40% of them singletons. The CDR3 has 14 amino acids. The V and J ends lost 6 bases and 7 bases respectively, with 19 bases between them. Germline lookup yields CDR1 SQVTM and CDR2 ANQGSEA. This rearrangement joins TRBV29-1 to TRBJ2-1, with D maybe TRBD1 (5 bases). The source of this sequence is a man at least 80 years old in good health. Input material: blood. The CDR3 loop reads CSVNRRPTGNEQFF. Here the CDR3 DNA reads TGCAGCGTCAACAGGCGACCTACTGGGAATGAGCAGTTCTTC.